This T cell receptor beta chain is from a study of CD8 T cells in Susac syndrome. It was negative isolation that provided the CD8+ and CD4+ T cells, whereas TEMRA cells were enriched by FACS. The V segment lost 6 bases and the J segment 0 bases; nucleotides outside the gene matches: 6. There are 16 residues in the CDR3. Germline V lookup: CDR1 KGHDR, CDR2 SFDVKD. RNA was extracted with the RNeasy kit, and a quantity of roughly 0.5 to 1 ug was reverse transcribed using random hexamers. MiXCR, applied by TCRdb to the immunoSEQ multiplex PCR reads, yields one record per CDR3 protein. The table records roughly 190,000 distinct CDR3 sequences, 95% of them present only once.

Source material: CD8+ T cells from PBMCs. This TCR was sampled from a human donor with Susac syndrome. V and J are TRBV24-1 and TRBJ2-4; TRBD1 matches 8 bases. The CDR3 sequence: CATSSGQGVAKNIQYF. Written as DNA, the CDR3 is TGTGCCACCAGTTCTGGACAGGGTGTAGCCAAAAACATTCAGTACTTC.